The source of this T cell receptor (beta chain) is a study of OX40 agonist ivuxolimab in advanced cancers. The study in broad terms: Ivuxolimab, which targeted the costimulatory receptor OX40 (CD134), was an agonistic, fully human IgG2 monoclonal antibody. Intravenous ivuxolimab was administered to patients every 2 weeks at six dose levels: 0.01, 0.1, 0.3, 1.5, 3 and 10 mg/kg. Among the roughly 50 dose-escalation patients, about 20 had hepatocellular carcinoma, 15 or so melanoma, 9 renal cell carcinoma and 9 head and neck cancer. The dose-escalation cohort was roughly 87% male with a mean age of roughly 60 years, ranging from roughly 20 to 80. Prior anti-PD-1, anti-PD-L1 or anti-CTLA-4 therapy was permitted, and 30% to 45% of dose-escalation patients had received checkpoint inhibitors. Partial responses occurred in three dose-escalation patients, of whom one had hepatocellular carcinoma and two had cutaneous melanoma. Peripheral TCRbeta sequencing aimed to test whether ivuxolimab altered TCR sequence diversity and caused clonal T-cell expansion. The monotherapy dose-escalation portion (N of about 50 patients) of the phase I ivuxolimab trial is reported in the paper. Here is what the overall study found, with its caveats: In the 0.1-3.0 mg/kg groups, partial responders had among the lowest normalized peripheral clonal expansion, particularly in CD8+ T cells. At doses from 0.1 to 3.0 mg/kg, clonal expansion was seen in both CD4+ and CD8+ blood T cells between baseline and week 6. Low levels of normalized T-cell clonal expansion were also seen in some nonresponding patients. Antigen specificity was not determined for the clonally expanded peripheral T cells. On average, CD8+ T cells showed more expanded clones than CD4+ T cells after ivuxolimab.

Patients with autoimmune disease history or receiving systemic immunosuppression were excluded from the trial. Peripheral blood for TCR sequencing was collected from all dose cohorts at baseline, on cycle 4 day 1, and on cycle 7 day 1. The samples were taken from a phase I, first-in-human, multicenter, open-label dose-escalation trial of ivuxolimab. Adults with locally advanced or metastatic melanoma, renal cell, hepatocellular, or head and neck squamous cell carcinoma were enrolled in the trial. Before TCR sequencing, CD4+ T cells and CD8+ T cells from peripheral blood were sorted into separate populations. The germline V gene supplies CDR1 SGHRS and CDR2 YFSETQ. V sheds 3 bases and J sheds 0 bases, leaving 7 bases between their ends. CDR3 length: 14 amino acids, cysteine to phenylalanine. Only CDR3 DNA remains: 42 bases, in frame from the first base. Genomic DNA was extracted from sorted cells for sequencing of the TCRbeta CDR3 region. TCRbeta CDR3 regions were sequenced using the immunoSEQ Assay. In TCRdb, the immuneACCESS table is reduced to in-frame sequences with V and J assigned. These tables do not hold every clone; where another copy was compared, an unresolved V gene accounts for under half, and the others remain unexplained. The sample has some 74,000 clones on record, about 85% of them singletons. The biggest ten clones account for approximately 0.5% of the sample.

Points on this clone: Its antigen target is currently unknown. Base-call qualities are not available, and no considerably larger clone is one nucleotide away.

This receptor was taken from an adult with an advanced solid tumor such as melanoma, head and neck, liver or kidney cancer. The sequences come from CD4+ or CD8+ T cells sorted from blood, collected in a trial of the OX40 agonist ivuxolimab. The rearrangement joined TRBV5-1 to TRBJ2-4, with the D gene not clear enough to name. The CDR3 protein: CASSWSLAKNIQYF. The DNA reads TGCGCCAGCAGCTGGAGTCTAGCCAAAAACATTCAGTACTTC. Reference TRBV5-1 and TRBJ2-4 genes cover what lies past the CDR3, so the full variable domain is KAGVTQTPRYLIKTRGQQVTLSCSPISGHRSVSWYQQTPGQGLQFLFEYFSETQRNKGNFPGRFSGRQFSNSRSEMNVSTLELGDSALYLCASSWSLAKNIQYFGAGTRLSVL.